Below are 11 T cell receptor beta chains sequenced from a single sample in a study of CD8+ T cells in alopecia areata. Reverse transcription of extracted RNA yielded cDNA, which provided the sequencing template. The method was immunoSEQ multiplex PCR; TCRdb's version includes in-frame clones alone and lacks a portion of them. The sample has fewer than 150,000 clones; approximately 58% are singletons. The sample comprised CD4+ T cells sorted from blood. The receptor source for this set is a human donor in good health.

The chain has TRBV5-1 and TRBJ2-3; 13 bases fit TRBD2. The CDR3 length is 15 residues. Germline CDR1 SGHRS, CDR2 YFSETQ. V was pared by 4 bases and J by 5 bases, with 4 bases of the junction left unmatched. DNA of the CDR3: TGCGCCAGCAGCCCGACTAGCGGGGGGATAGATACGCAGTATTTT. Encoded protein: CASSPTSGGIDTQYF.

The chain links TRBV28 to TRBJ2-7; the match to TRBD1 covers 11 bases. The CDR3 loop spans 13 amino acids. Germline lookup yields CDR1 MDHEN and CDR2 SYDVKM. J was trimmed by 4 bases and V by 10 bases; bases with no gene match: 6. This CDR3 is CATGRDRGYEQYF. CDR3 DNA sequence: TGTGCCACAGGCCGGGACAGGGGGTACGAGCAGTACTTC.

The chain is built from TRBV29-1 and TRBJ1-2; D gene ambiguous. Trimming took off 6 bases at V and 2 bases at J, with 13 bases between the two ends. CDR3 length: 13 amino acids. The germline gives CDR1 SQVTM, CDR2 ANQGSEA. The CDR3 DNA follows: TGCAGCGTGACTGGAGGAAGAAACTATGGCTACACCTTC. This sequence encodes CSVTGGRNYGYTF.

The sample holds a few counts of this clone. The rearrangement uses TRBV18 and TRBJ2-7; D not certain. There are 13 residues in the CDR3. Germline V lookup: CDR1 KGHSH, CDR2 LQKENI. V was shortened by 6 bases and J by 6 bases, with 15 bases between the two germline ends. The chain's CDR3 is CASSPTSPGEQYF. The CDR3 region has the DNA TGTGCCAGCTCCCCCACTTCCCCGGGCGAGCAGTACTTC. The full variable domain, rest sourced from reference TRBV18 and TRBJ2-7, is NAGVMQNPRHLVRRRGQEARLRCSPMKGHSHVYWYRQLPEEGLKFMVYLQKENIIDESGMPKERFSAEFPKEGPSILRIQQVVRGDSAAYFCASSPTSPGEQYFGPGTRLTVT.

The table lists this clone with a count of one. The V gene is TRBV14, the J gene TRBJ2-1; perhaps TRBD2 as D (6 bases). CDR3 length equals 15 residues. The germline V and J ends were trimmed by 7 bases and 6 bases, with 19 bases remaining between them. Per the germline V gene, CDR1 is SGHDN and CDR2 is FVKESK. The CDR3 is CASTSRGLAVNEQFF. CDR3 bases: TGTGCCAGCACATCGCGGGGCCTGGCGGTCAATGAGCAGTTCTTC.

The V call is TRBV25-1, the J call TRBJ2-3, with D hard to call. Per germline, CDR1 MGHDK and CDR2 SYGVNS. The CDR3 contains 14 residues. Between the trimmed V and J ends, which lost 7 bases and 0 bases, there was a span of 11 bases. CDR3 loop: CASTPRYSTDTQYF. CDR3 nucleotide sequence: TGTGCCAGCACCCCGCGGTACAGCACAGATACGCAGTATTTT.

The gene calls are TRBV7-7 and TRBJ2-7; 8 positions agree with TRBD1. CDR3 length: 14 amino acids. Germline CDR1 SSHAT, CDR2 FNYEAQ (reference sequence). V was clipped by 5 bases and J by 2 bases; unmatched bases: 5. The CDR3 DNA reads TGTGCCAGCAGCCCAGGACAGGGCCCCTACGAGCAGTACTTC. Translating gives CASSPGQGPYEQYF. The full variable domain, in which reference TRBV7-7 and TRBJ2-7 provide the parts outside the CDR3, is GAGVSQSPRYKVTKRGQDVTLRCDPISSHATLYWYQQALGQGPEFLTYFNYEAQPDKSGLPSDRFSAERPEGSISTLTIQRTEQRDSAMYRCASSPGQGPYEQYFGPGTRLTVT.

Within the sample, this clone is medium-sized. J is TRBJ1-2 and V is TRBV18; D gene uncertain. The V end lost 3 bases, the J end lost 8 bases, and 16 bases lay between the germline ends. Germline CDR1 reads KGHSH; CDR2 reads LQKENI. The CDR3 extends over 14 amino acids. CDR3 region: CASSPSDSPGGYTF. DNA of the CDR3: TGTGCCAGCTCACCTTCGGACTCCCCAGGCGGCTACACCTTC. Full variable domain (missing parts from reference TRBV18 and TRBJ1-2): NAGVMQNPRHLVRRRGQEARLRCSPMKGHSHVYWYRQLPEEGLKFMVYLQKENIIDESGMPKERFSAEFPKEGPSILRIQQVVRGDSAAYFCASSPSDSPGGYTFGSGTRLTVV.

The chain links TRBV5-1 to TRBJ2-3; 10 nucleotides agree with TRBD2. Germline assignment: CDR1 SGHRS and CDR2 YFSETQ. J was trimmed by 1 base and V by 4 bases; bases with no gene match: 6. The CDR3 is 16 amino acids. The CDR3 sequence: CASSPEGTSGTDTQYF. The CDR3 DNA sequence: TGCGCCAGCAGCCCGGAGGGGACTAGCGGCACAGATACGCAGTATTTT. The entire variable domain, with the rest obtained from reference TRBV5-1 and TRBJ2-3, is as follows: KAGVTQTPRYLIKTRGQQVTLSCSPISGHRSVSWYQQTPGQGLQFLFEYFSETQRNKGNFPGRFSGRQFSNSRSEMNVSTLELGDSALYLCASSPEGTSGTDTQYFGPGTRLTVL.

V is TRBV5-6 and J is TRBJ2-5; the D gene is possibly TRBD1 (5 bases). From germline, CDR1 is SGHDT and CDR2 YYEEEE. The CDR3 is 15 residues long. Between the trimmed V and J ends, which lost 2 bases and 4 bases, there was a span of 15 bases. The CDR3 loop is CASSFWTNRVETQYF. The CDR3, as DNA: TGTGCCAGCAGCTTCTGGACAAATCGTGTAGAGACCCAGTACTTC.

This clone was counted a few times. J is TRBJ1-5 and V is TRBV11-2; D call uncertain. This CDR3 spans 14 amino acids. CDR1 is SGHAT, CDR2 FQNNGV, per germline. V dropped 3 bases and J dropped 2 bases, with 8 bases sitting between them. CDR3 region: CASSLMAGNQPQHF. DNA of the CDR3: TGTGCCAGCAGCTTGATGGCTGGCAATCAGCCCCAGCATTTT.